The 32 T cell receptor beta chains presented below share a single source sample, sequenced in a study of blood T cell repertoires in COVID-19 (TCRdb year 2020). Libraries were made using the immunoSEQ multiplex PCR assay. The table comes from immuneACCESS by way of TCRdb, which keeps in-frame sequences with V and J called. Part of the clones is missing from these tables; in studies checked, under half for an unresolved V gene and the rest for unknown reasons. This sample is represented by about 220,000 clones; roughly 86% of them were singletons. The ten largest clones represent less than 4% of the sample. Sample: peripheral blood. The receptor source for this set is a woman in her twenties or thirties who had recovered from COVID-19.

The V gene is TRBV10-3, the J gene TRBJ2-2, with TRBD2 identical over 7 bases. CDR1 and CDR2 (germline): ENHRY, SYGVKD. The CDR3 has 14 amino acids. Germline trimming cut 7 bases from V and 4 bases from J; bases unmatched to any gene: 6. CDR3 DNA: TGTGCCATCACCGACCCGGGGGGCACCGGGGAGCTGTTTTTT. Translation: CAITDPGGTGELFF.

The rearrangement links TRBV12-3 or TRBV12-4 to TRBJ1-2; D perhaps matches TRBD1 (5 bases). This CDR3 contains 12 residues. The V gene lost 1 base and the J gene lost 11 bases, with 11 bases spanning the gap. CDR3 DNA sequence: TGTGCCAGCAGTTTAGGTCGCAGGGTTTACACCTTC. Translating gives CASSLGRRVYTF.

The gene calls are TRBV2 and TRBJ1-2; no clear D gene. The germline CDR1 and CDR2 sequences are SNHLY and FYNNEI. The CDR3 is 11 amino acids. V was cut by 2 bases and J by 8 bases, with 6 bases left in between. The CDR3 nucleotides are TGTGCCAGCAGTGAACGGTGGGGCTACACCTTC. It translates to CASSERWGYTF.

The chain couples TRBV7-7 to TRBJ2-3, with TRBD2 matching over 7 bases. Germline values: CDR1 SSHAT, CDR2 FNYEAQ (reference sequence). CDR3 length: 20 residues. Germline trimming cut 5 bases from V and 5 bases from J; bases unmatched to any gene: 25. In DNA, the CDR3 is TGTGCCAGCAGCCAAAAGACTAGTTTTGATAGGTTCTTAGCGGGAGATACGCAGTATTTT. Translation: CASSQKTSFDRFLAGDTQYF.

The chain recombines TRBV11-2 with TRBJ1-3; D unclear. In germline, CDR1 is SGHAT, CDR2 FQNNGV. The CDR3 is 11 residues long. Trimming cost V 3 bases and J 8 bases, with 5 bases left between them. The CDR3 nucleotides are TGTGCCAGCAGCTTTAGTTACACCATATATTTT. Protein sequence: CASSFSYTIYF.

The genes are TRBV10-3 and TRBJ2-7; TRBD2 matches at 7 bases. The germline V gene has CDR1 ENHRY and CDR2 SYGVKD. The trim removed 5 bases at V and 3 bases at J, leaving 10 bases unmatched. The CDR3 consists of 15 residues. The CDR3 coding sequence is TGTGCCATCAGTCCCAAAAGACTAGCAGACTACGAGCAGTACTTC. It is translated as CAISPKRLADYEQYF.

The rearrangement joins TRBV7-2 to TRBJ2-5, with TRBD2 matching 8 bases. Germline-derived CDR1 and CDR2 are SGHTA and FQGNSA. V was pared by 6 bases and J by 6 bases, with 6 bases of the junction left unmatched. The CDR3 runs to 13 residues. The CDR3 DNA reads as TGTGCCAGCAGGCGGGGGGCAGGGAAGACCCAGTACTTC. Residues: CASRRGAGKTQYF.

J is TRBJ2-1 and V is TRBV7-8, with D possibly being TRBD2 (6 bases). Germline CDR1 reads SGHVS; CDR2 reads FQNEAQ. There are 18 residues in the CDR3. Trimming removed 5 bases from V and 5 bases from J, with 25 bases in between. For the CDR3, the DNA is TGTGCCAGCAGCGACCCCTCTACTAGCTCCCGTAGTAACAATGAGCAGTTCTTC. It encodes CASSDPSTSSRSNNEQFF.

This CDR3 reads CASSLDRGDTEAFF. The CDR3 coding sequence is TGTGCCAGCAGCTTAGACAGGGGGGACACTGAAGCTTTCTTT. The chain links TRBV5-6 to TRBJ1-1; TRBD1 matches 9 bases. The CDR3 consists of 14 residues. Per the germline V gene, CDR1 is SGHDT and CDR2 is YYEEEE. J gave up 3 bases and V 2 bases, and 2 bases lay outside the gene matches. The full variable domain, its missing parts supplied by reference TRBV5-6 and TRBJ1-1, is DAGVTQSPTHLIKTRGQQVTLRCSPKSGHDTVSWYQQALGQGPQFIFQYYEEEERQRGNFPDRFSGHQFPNYSSELNVNALLLGDSALYLCASSLDRGDTEAFFGQGTRLTVV.

CDR3 bases: TGTGCCAGCAGCCCCGGACAGCAACAAGAGACCCAGTACTTC. Protein product: CASSPGQQQETQYF. J is TRBJ2-5 and V is TRBV14, with TRBD1 as a possible D gene (6 bases). This CDR3 contains 14 residues. Germline CDR1 reads SGHDN; CDR2 reads FVKESK. V was pared by 4 bases and J by 2 bases, with 11 bases between.

This clone has only one observation. The chain carries TRBV3-1 (or the pseudogene TRBV3-2) and TRBJ2-7, with 8 bases that match TRBD2. The V gene's germline CDR1 is LGHDT and CDR2 YNNKEL (reference sequence). The J segment lost 6 bases and the V segment lost 6 bases, leaving 13 bases of the junction unmatched. This CDR3 region has 15 residues. The CDR3 DNA reads as TGTGCCAGCAGACCCCCCCCGCGGGGGGCCTGCGAGCAGTACTTC. This gives the protein CASRPPPRGACEQYF.

The chain links TRBV18 to TRBJ2-3; D unresolved. With 0 bases removed from V and 0 bases from J, the gap between germline ends came to 4 bases. There are 14 residues in the CDR3. Per germline, CDR1 KGHSH and CDR2 LQKENI. CDR3 bases: TGTGCCAGCTCACCACCGAGAAGCACAGATACGCAGTATTTT. Residues: CASSPPRSTDTQYF.

This chain uses TRBV5-4 with TRBJ1-2; 11 bases are shared with TRBD1. CDR1 and CDR2 from the germline V gene are SGHNT and YYREEE (reference sequence). This CDR3 comprises 14 residues. J lost 7 bases, V lost 3 bases, and 5 bases had no gene match. The CDR3 DNA follows: TGTGCCAGCAGCTCAGGACAGGGGGCGCTTGGCTACACCTTC. This translates into CASSSGQGALGYTF.

The V and J genes are TRBV9 and TRBJ2-2; 7 bases are shared with TRBD1. Germline lookup yields CDR1 SGDLS and CDR2 YYNGEE. The ends lost 4 bases at V and 4 bases at J; junction bases unmatched: 7. The CDR3 is made up of 15 amino acids. CDR3 residues: CASSTRDSPTGELFF. CDR3 nucleotide sequence: TGTGCCAGCAGCACTCGGGACAGTCCCACCGGGGAGCTGTTTTTT.

V and J are TRBV12-3 or TRBV12-4 and TRBJ2-1; 9 bases fit TRBD2. This CDR3 contains 13 residues. The V segment lost 3 bases and the J segment 7 bases; nucleotides outside the gene matches: 1. The CDR3 here is CASSFSGGNEQFF. The DNA of the CDR3 is TGTGCCAGCAGTTTTAGCGGGGGAAATGAGCAGTTCTTC.

The chain's CDR3 is CASRITGAQETQYF. The DNA for the CDR3 is TGTGCCAGCAGGATAACAGGGGCACAAGAGACCCAGTACTTC. The V and J genes are TRBV6-5 and TRBJ2-5; 7 bases fit TRBD1. Trimming at V came to 6 bases and at J to 2 bases, leaving 6 bases not matched to a gene. Germline CDR1 and CDR2: MNHEY and SVGAGI. The CDR3 is 14 amino acids.

The chain combines TRBV9 with TRBJ2-5, with D perhaps TRBD1 (6 bases). The CDR3 runs to 15 residues. V was trimmed by 4 bases and J by 5 bases, leaving 18 bases between them. From germline, CDR1 is SGDLS and CDR2 YYNGEE. CDR3 region: CASSPERTDRETQYF. CDR3 in DNA: TGTGCCAGCAGCCCCGAGAGGACAGATAGGGAGACCCAGTACTTC.

This chain joins TRBV5-6 and TRBJ2-7, with TRBD2 matching 9 bases. This CDR3 comprises 17 residues. The J segment lost 0 bases and the V segment lost 0 bases, leaving 7 bases of the junction unmatched. Per the germline V gene, CDR1 is SGHDT and CDR2 is YYEEEE. In DNA form, the CDR3 reads TGTGCCAGCAGCTTGGGTCCGAGCGGGGGGCACTCCTACGAGCAGTACTTC. It yields the protein CASSLGPSGGHSYEQYF.

CDR3 nucleotides: TGTGCCAGCACCAGGGCTGGGGATAGCTCCTACGAGCAGTACTTC. This translates into CASTRAGDSSYEQYF. The chain is built from TRBV2 and TRBJ2-7; TRBD1 might be the D (5 bases). Trimming pared 7 bases from V and 0 bases from J, leaving 16 bases between. CDR3 length equals 15 residues. Germline assignment: CDR1 SNHLY and CDR2 FYNNEI.

V and J are TRBV13 and TRBJ2-7; 9 nucleotides align to TRBD2. The CDR3 length is 14 residues. V lost 3 bases to trimming and J lost 4 bases; unmatched junction nucleotides: 4. Germline assignment: CDR1 PRHDT and CDR2 FYEKMQ (reference sequence). In DNA, the CDR3 is TGTGCCAGCAGCTTGGCGGGGGGGATGTACGAGCAGTACTTC. This sequence encodes CASSLAGGMYEQYF.

The chain is built from TRBV3-1 (or the pseudogene TRBV3-2) and TRBJ2-1; 8 bases fit TRBD1. The CDR3 contains 19 residues. From germline, CDR1 is LGHDT and CDR2 YNNKEL (reference sequence). After removal of 0 bases from V and 1 base from J, the junction contained 11 bases not matched to a gene. The CDR3 protein is CASSQDGVYTGGSYNEQFF. DNA of the CDR3: TGTGCCAGCAGCCAAGATGGGGTTTATACAGGGGGGTCCTACAATGAGCAGTTCTTC.

The rearrangement links TRBV5-1 to TRBJ2-1; 12 nucleotides match TRBD1. CDR1 and CDR2 from the germline V gene are SGHRS and YFSETQ. CDR3 length: 15 amino acids. V was clipped by 6 bases and J by 8 bases; unmatched bases: 9. The CDR3 nucleotides are TGCGCCAGCAACAAGGGACAGGGGGCATTCGATGAGCAGTTCTTC. The encoded protein is CASNKGQGAFDEQFF.

This chain links TRBV7-8 with TRBJ2-4; 9 bases agree with TRBD2. Germline values: CDR1 SGHVS, CDR2 FQNEAQ. The CDR3 sequence is 16 residues long. Trimming at V came to 2 bases and at J to 3 bases, leaving 5 bases not matched to a gene. This CDR3 reads CASSLKMRGGKNIQYF. In DNA, the CDR3 is TGTGCCAGCAGCTTAAAAATGCGGGGGGGCAAAAACATTCAGTACTTC.

This clone was seen a few times. The chain links TRBV2 to TRBJ2-1; 7 nucleotides align to TRBD2. From germline, CDR1 is SNHLY and CDR2 FYNNEI. The CDR3 has 15 residues. The V and J ends lost 8 bases and 8 bases, in that order; junction bases with no gene match: 15. CDR3 residues: CASSELGLVKDEQFF. The CDR3 nucleotides read TGTGCCAGCTCCGAGCTAGGACTAGTTAAAGATGAGCAGTTCTTC.

This clone came up once. This chain connects TRBV2 to TRBJ2-4, with a possible D match to TRBD1 (5 bases). The length of the CDR3 is 16 residues. Trimming removed 0 bases at V and 6 bases at J, with 15 bases between. Germline CDR1 and CDR2: SNHLY and FYNNEI. CDR3 region: CASSEALRGRGNIQYF. In DNA, the CDR3 is TGTGCCAGCAGTGAAGCGCTTAGGGGCAGAGGAAACATTCAGTACTTC.

J is TRBJ2-7 and V is TRBV6-2 or TRBV6-3, with D perhaps TRBD1 (6 bases). CDR1 and CDR2 (germline): MNHEY, SVGEGT. Between the trimmed V and J ends, which lost 0 bases and 1 base, there was a span of 10 bases. This CDR3 has 15 amino acids. The chain's CDR3 is CASSYSVQGSYEQYF. The DNA for the CDR3 is TGTGCCAGCAGTTACTCGGTACAGGGATCCTACGAGCAGTACTTC.

The chain couples TRBV12-3 or TRBV12-4 to TRBJ2-1; perhaps TRBD2 as D (6 bases). The CDR3 has 13 residues. V was clipped by 7 bases and J by 7 bases, with 14 bases between them. The CDR3 is CASNPVGGNEQFF. The CDR3 DNA follows: TGTGCCAGCAACCCAGTTGGGGGGAATGAGCAGTTCTTC.

This chain uses TRBV4-1 with TRBJ2-7; 7 positions agree with TRBD1. Trimming took 5 bases from V and 0 from J; bases not matched to a gene: 10. Germline loops: CDR1 MGHRA, CDR2 YSYEKL. CDR3 size: 16 residues. CDR3 sequence: CASSWDGGQSSYEQYF. The CDR3, as DNA: TGCGCCAGCAGCTGGGATGGGGGACAGAGCTCCTACGAGCAGTACTTC.

The chain combines TRBV2 with TRBJ2-7; 12 bases agree with TRBD2. V was clipped by 4 bases and J by 2 bases; unmatched bases: 12. The CDR3 consists of 18 residues. Germline CDR1 is SNHLY and CDR2 is FYNNEI. The CDR3 nucleotides read TGTGCCAGCAGTGTATCAATGACTAGCGGGGGCCGAGCCTACGAGCAGTACTTC. Protein product: CASSVSMTSGGRAYEQYF. Filled out from reference TRBV2 and TRBJ2-7, the complete variable domain reads EPEVTQTPSHQVTQMGQEVILRCVPISNHLYFYWYRQILGQKVEFLVSFYNNEISEKSEIFDDQFSVERPDGSNFTLKIRSTKLEDSAMYFCASSVSMTSGGRAYEQYFGPGTRLTVT.

This clone has only one observation. J is TRBJ1-1 and V is TRBV5-4, with 7 bases that match TRBD1. Looked up from germline, CDR1 is SGHNT and CDR2 is YYREEE (reference sequence). This CDR3 has 14 residues. Losses at the gene ends were 4 bases for V and 3 bases for J; bases not matched to a gene: 6. CDR3 in amino acids: CASSPGGRDTEAFF. In DNA, the CDR3 is TGTGCCAGCAGCCCAGGGGGGCGCGACACTGAAGCTTTCTTT. The entire variable domain, with the rest obtained from reference TRBV5-4 and TRBJ1-1, is as follows: ETGVTQSPTHLIKTRGQQVTLRCSSQSGHNTVSWYQQALGQGPQFIFQYYREEENGRGNFPPRFSGLQFPNYSSELNVNALELDDSALYLCASSPGGRDTEAFFGQGTRLTVV.

Comment on this clone: The sample carries other DNA sequences with the same CDR3. The V call is TRBV6-1, the J call TRBJ2-7; D call uncertain. The CDR3 loop spans 11 amino acids. The germline gives CDR1 MNHNS, CDR2 SASEGT. Trimming shortened V by 3 bases and J by 4 bases, and 4 bases separated the two germline ends. This chain's CDR3 is CASSDRYEQYF. The CDR3 DNA is TGTGCCAGCAGTGACAGATACGAGCAGTACTTC.

This clone was seen just once. The V and J genes are TRBV2 and TRBJ2-6, with 11 bases that match TRBD2. The CDR3 runs to 18 residues. Germline V gives CDR1 SNHLY, CDR2 FYNNEI. Germline trimming cut 5 bases from V and 3 bases from J; bases unmatched to any gene: 9. The CDR3: CASSQMTSGVRGANVLTF. The CDR3 DNA is TGTGCCAGCAGTCAAATGACTAGCGGGGTGCGTGGGGCCAACGTCCTGACTTTC.